These 31 T cell receptor beta chains share one sample of origin, sequenced in a study of CD8 T cells in ankylosing spondylitis. TCRdb called the 5' RACE reads again in MiXCR, with one record for every CDR3 protein. Of about 160,000 distinct CDR3 sequences listed, approximately 20% are singletons. Specimen: blood, either unsorted or a sorted T cell fraction (not recorded which). All receptors come from a male donor with ankylosing spondylitis or in good health (not recorded which).

This clonotype was counted many times. The chain combines TRBV15 with TRBJ1-5, with unresolved D. The CDR3 has 15 amino acids. Per germline, CDR1 LNHNV and CDR2 YYDKDF (reference sequence). Trimming shortened V by 2 bases and J by 6 bases, and 14 bases separated the two germline ends. DNA for the CDR3: TGTGCCACCAGCAGATCGGAGGGTATGGCTCAGCCCCAGCATTTT. Encoded protein: CATSRSEGMAQPQHF. The complete variable domain, with remaining parts taken from reference TRBV15 and TRBJ1-5, reads DAMVIQNPRYQVTQFGKPVTLSCSQTLNHNVMYWYQQKSSQAPKLLFHYYDKDFNNEADTPDNFQSRRPNTSFCFLDIRSPGLGDTAMYLCATSRSEGMAQPQHFGDGTRLSIL.

The table lists this clonotype with a few counts. J is TRBJ1-6 and V is TRBV15, with D possibly being TRBD1 (5 bases). Looked up from germline, CDR1 is LNHNV and CDR2 is YYDKDF (reference sequence). The germline V and J ends were trimmed by 6 bases and 8 bases, with 14 bases remaining between them. The CDR3 extends over 14 amino acids. The CDR3 DNA reads as TGTGCCACCAGTTTACAGGAGGCTTATTCACCCCTCCACTTT. This gives the protein CATSLQEAYSPLHF.

This clonotype was counted at least ten times. The genes are TRBV10-1 and TRBJ2-3, with D unclear. This CDR3 region has 14 residues. V lost 7 bases and J 4 bases, leaving 15 bases between the germline ends. Per germline, CDR1 WNHNN and CDR2 SYGVQD (reference sequence). CDR3 bases: TGCGCCAGCACCCCAGTGCCTCAGTCAGATACGCAGTATTTT. This translates into CASTPVPQSDTQYF.

The rearrangement uses TRBV5-5 and TRBJ2-7; 8 bases are a match to TRBD1. V lost 4 bases to trimming and J lost 0 bases; unmatched junction nucleotides: 15. The CDR3 is 18 residues long. Germline lookup yields CDR1 SGHKS and CDR2 YYEKEE (reference sequence). The CDR3: CASSIFRLDRAGSYEQYF. CDR3 nucleotides: TGTGCCAGCAGCATTTTCCGTCTGGACAGGGCAGGCTCCTACGAGCAGTACTTC.

This sequence joins TRBV7-9 and TRBJ1-1; 8 positions match TRBD1. The V segment lost 6 bases and the J segment 0 bases; nucleotides outside the gene matches: 12. Germline V gene data show CDR1 as SEHNR and CDR2 as FQNEAQ (reference sequence). This CDR3 has 17 amino acids. The CDR3 loop is CASSPDRWGQVNTEAFF. CDR3 DNA sequence: TGTGCCAGCAGTCCGGATCGGTGGGGACAGGTGAACACTGAAGCTTTCTTT.

The rearrangement uses TRBV18 and TRBJ2-5; D unclear. CDR3 length: 12 residues. Per germline, CDR1 KGHSH and CDR2 LQKENI. V was clipped by 3 bases and J by 4 bases, with 6 bases between them. In nucleotides, the CDR3 is TGTGCCAGCTCACCGTCCGGAGAGACCCAGTACTTC. It is translated as CASSPSGETQYF.

The chain uses TRBV20-1 and TRBJ2-1; maybe TRBD2 (6 bases). The CDR3 runs to 14 residues. Looked up from germline, CDR1 is DFQATT and CDR2 is SNEGSKA (reference sequence). V lost 4 bases and J 4 bases, leaving 14 bases between the germline ends. In nucleotides, the CDR3 is TGCAGTGCTAAAATGAGCGGAGGGTACAATGAGCAGTTCTTC. Translation: CSAKMSGGYNEQFF.

This clonotype was seen ten or more times. The J gene is TRBJ2-1, the V gene TRBV5-1, with D perhaps given as TRBD1 or TRBD2 (5 bases each). The V and J ends lost 3 bases and 1 base respectively, with 11 bases between them. The CDR3 runs to 15 residues. Germline CDR1 SGHRS, CDR2 YFSETQ. CDR3 in amino acids: CASSSGGGSYNEQFF. The CDR3 bases are TGCGCCAGCAGCTCTGGTGGGGGTTCCTACAATGAGCAGTTCTTC.

This clonotype has at least ten counts. V is TRBV19 and J is TRBJ2-1; 9 bases map to TRBD2. CDR1 is LNHDA and CDR2 is SQIVND in the germline V gene (reference sequence). V gave up 4 bases and J gave up 7 bases; unmatched junction bases: 20. CDR3 size: 19 residues. This chain's CDR3 is CASSTPLFGGSGSSNEQFF. CDR3 nucleotides: TGTGCCAGTAGTACCCCCCTCTTCGGCGGTAGCGGGAGTTCAAATGAGCAGTTCTTC.

This clonotype showed up just a few times. The chain uses TRBV29-1 and TRBJ2-5; 9 bases are a match to TRBD2. Germline CDR1 SQVTM, CDR2 ANQGSEA. The CDR3 length is 14 residues. V shed 5 bases, J shed 5 bases, and the junction held 9 bases outside the gene matches. CDR3 bases: TGCAGCGTTCATCTAGCGGGGAGGGCGGAGACCCAGTACTTC. Translation: CSVHLAGRAETQYF.

This clonotype was seen only a few times. The genes are TRBV5-1 and TRBJ2-1; TRBD2 might be the D (6 bases). The CDR3 has 16 residues. Germline CDR1 reads SGHRS; CDR2 reads YFSETQ. The V gene lost 4 bases and the J gene lost 0 bases, with 14 bases spanning the gap. The CDR3 DNA follows: TGCGCCAGCAGCGCGAGACTAGGCCCCTCCTACAATGAGCAGTTCTTC. Translation gives CASSARLGPSYNEQFF.

V usage is TRBV18 and J usage is TRBJ2-3, with TRBD2 identical over 9 bases. Losses at the gene ends were 5 bases for V and 1 base for J; bases not matched to a gene: 4. Germline values: CDR1 KGHSH, CDR2 LQKENI. The CDR3 extends over 15 amino acids. The CDR3 nucleotides read TGTGCCAGCTCATCCAGGACTAGCGGCACAGATACGCAGTATTTT. It is translated as CASSSRTSGTDTQYF.

Ten or more counts support this clonotype. The CDR3 nucleotides are TGCGCCAGCAGTGGAGGGGGCCATGACACCGGGGAGCTGTTTTTT. Protein: CASSGGGHDTGELFF. The chain employs TRBV5-1 and TRBJ2-2; weak D call: TRBD1 (7 bases). The V end lost 5 bases, the J end lost 3 bases, and 14 bases lay between the germline ends. Per germline, CDR1 SGHRS and CDR2 YFSETQ. The length of the CDR3 is 15 residues.

This clonotype was seen at least ten times. This chain uses TRBV29-1 with TRBJ1-2, with 10 positions matching TRBD1. The CDR3 contains 15 residues. The V and J ends lost 3 bases and 6 bases, in that order; junction bases with no gene match: 10. The germline CDR1 and CDR2 sequences are SQVTM and ANQGSEA. The CDR3 bases are TGCAGCGTTGACCCCTTGGTGGGACAGGGGAATGGCTACACCTTC. As protein: CSVDPLVGQGNGYTF.

This clonotype has at least ten counts. This chain links TRBV5-1 with TRBJ2-2; 7 bases are shared with TRBD1. The CDR3 has 14 amino acids. CDR1 is SGHRS and CDR2 is YFSETQ in the germline V gene. Losses at the gene ends were 5 bases for V and 5 bases for J; bases not matched to a gene: 6. The CDR3 reads CASSDRDRTGELFF. CDR3 bases: TGCGCCAGCAGTGACAGGGATCGAACCGGGGAGCTGTTTTTT.

This clonotype is a singleton in its sample. V and J are TRBV28 and TRBJ1-1; D not certain. Trimming pared 4 bases from V and 0 bases from J, leaving 12 bases between. Germline CDR1 and CDR2: MDHEN and SYDVKM. This CDR3 spans 15 amino acids. In nucleotides, the CDR3 is TGTGCCAGCAGTTCCGCCGCAACAATGAACACTGAAGCTTTCTTT. This gives the protein CASSSAATMNTEAFF.

This clonotype was recorded a few times. The chain carries TRBV29-1 and TRBJ1-1; 9 nucleotides align to TRBD1. Trimming removed 4 bases from V and 4 bases from J; junction bases left unmatched: 16. Germline CDR1 is SQVTM and CDR2 is ANQGSEA. The CDR3 spans 17 residues. In nucleotides, the CDR3 is TGCAGCGTTGTCCGACGGACAGGGGACCCTCGGGGCACTGAAGCTTTCTTT. Residues: CSVVRRTGDPRGTEAFF.

This clonotype was counted at least ten times. V usage is TRBV29-1 and J usage is TRBJ1-1, with 8 bases fitting TRBD1. The CDR3 spans 12 residues. V trimming: 5 bases; J trimming: 6 bases; junction bases outside the gene matches: 5. Per the germline V gene, CDR1 is SQVTM and CDR2 is ANQGSEA. The CDR3 protein is CSVYRGAAEAFF. The CDR3 nucleotides read TGCAGCGTTTACAGGGGGGCTGCTGAAGCTTTCTTT.

Many counts were recorded for this clonotype. The CDR3 protein is CSASLTWGPLWYF. CDR3 DNA sequence: TGCAGTGCTAGCCTTACGTGGGGGCCCCTTTGGTACTTC. The V call is TRBV20-1, the J call TRBJ2-4; TRBD1 might be the D (6 bases). Trimming removed 3 bases at V and 15 bases at J, with 21 bases between. Germline loops: CDR1 DFQATT, CDR2 SNEGSKA (reference sequence). This CDR3 comprises 13 residues.

This clonotype showed up many times. This sequence joins TRBV9 and TRBJ2-3; 8 bases fit TRBD2. Germline assignment: CDR1 SGDLS and CDR2 YYNGEE. This CDR3 is 15 amino acids long. The ends lost 3 bases at V and 2 bases at J; junction bases unmatched: 5. Written as DNA, the CDR3 is TGTGCCAGCAGCGCCGAACTAGCGGACACAGATACGCAGTATTTT. It specifies CASSAELADTDTQYF. Full variable domain (rest looked up from reference TRBV9 and TRBJ2-3): DSGVTQTPKHLITATGQRVTLRCSPRSGDLSVYWYQQSLDQGLQFLIQYYNGEERAKGNILERFSAQQFPDLHSELNLSSLELGDSALYFCASSAELADTDTQYFGPGTRLTVL.

This clonotype was seen at least ten times. V is TRBV5-1 and J is TRBJ2-1; 11 bases fit TRBD1. After removal of 0 bases from V and 3 bases from J, the junction contained 2 bases not matched to a gene. The CDR3 is made up of 16 amino acids. The germline CDR1 and CDR2 sequences are SGHRS and YFSETQ. This CDR3 is CASSLGTGGVYNEQFF. The CDR3 DNA sequence: TGCGCCAGCAGCTTGGGGACAGGGGGCGTCTACAATGAGCAGTTCTTC. Based on the CDR3 plus reference TRBV5-1 and TRBJ2-1, the full variable domain is KAGVTQTPRYLIKTRGQQVTLSCSPISGHRSVSWYQQTPGQGLQFLFEYFSETQRNKGNFPGRFSGRQFSNSRSEMNVSTLELGDSALYLCASSLGTGGVYNEQFFGPGTRLTVL.

This clonotype was found many times. The gene calls are TRBV11-2 and TRBJ1-2, with 7 bases aligning to TRBD1. V trimming: 5 bases; J trimming: 5 bases; junction bases outside the gene matches: 8. The CDR3 is made up of 14 amino acids. Germline lookup yields CDR1 SGHAT and CDR2 FQNNGV. CDR3 protein: CASSTGTAFYGYTF. Here the CDR3 DNA reads TGTGCCAGCAGCACAGGGACAGCCTTTTATGGCTACACCTTC.

This clonotype turned up a few times. CDR3 region: CASSQTGKQETQYF. The CDR3 bases are TGTGCCAGCAGTCAAACAGGGAAACAAGAGACCCAGTACTTC. V is TRBV12-3 or TRBV12-4 and J is TRBJ2-5; tentatively, D is TRBD1 (6 bases). CDR3 size: 14 residues. The V end was cut by 5 bases, the J end by 2 bases, with 12 bases between.

This clonotype has a count of ten or more. The gene calls are TRBV5-1 and TRBJ1-1; D might be TRBD1 (6 bases). Germline CDR1 and CDR2: SGHRS and YFSETQ. The ends were cut back, 0 bases at V and 1 base at J, with 10 bases in the middle. The CDR3 totals 15 residues. The CDR3 bases are TGCGCCAGCAGCTTGGGACAGGTCCCGAACACTGAAGCTTTCTTT. Encoded protein: CASSLGQVPNTEAFF.

This clonotype showed up many times. The rearrangement uses TRBV20-1 and TRBJ2-1; no reliable D call. Trimming cost V 6 bases and J 0 bases, with 15 bases left between them. The CDR3 totals 15 residues. Germline V CDR1 and CDR2: DFQATT, SNEGSKA (reference sequence). The CDR3 nucleotides are TGCAGTGCAAGGGCTGATGCTCGCTCCTACAATGAGCAGTTCTTC. Protein: CSARADARSYNEQFF.

This clonotype was counted many times. V is TRBV12-3 or TRBV12-4 and J is TRBJ1-2, with 9 bases that match TRBD1. This CDR3 region has 15 residues. V trimming: 6 bases; J trimming: 6 bases; junction bases outside the gene matches: 11. CDR3 sequence: CASRVPGQGKDGYTF. CDR3 sequence (DNA): TGTGCCAGCAGGGTACCGGGACAGGGTAAGGATGGCTACACCTTC.

This clonotype was counted between two and nine times. The rearrangement links TRBV20-1 to TRBJ2-1; 8 bases map to TRBD2. Germline lookup yields CDR1 DFQATT and CDR2 SNEGSKA (reference sequence). Losses at the gene ends were 4 bases for V and 3 bases for J; bases not matched to a gene: 5. The CDR3 is made up of 14 amino acids. The CDR3 loop is CSAISLAGYNEQFF. CDR3 coding DNA: TGCAGTGCTATTAGTCTAGCGGGCTACAATGAGCAGTTCTTC.

This clonotype was counted only a few times. This sequence joins TRBV20-1 and TRBJ1-2; D gene ambiguous. The CDR3 is 12 amino acids. V shed 4 bases and J shed 4 bases, with 10 bases lying between them. Germline-derived CDR1 and CDR2 are DFQATT and SNEGSKA (reference sequence). The CDR3 reads CSAKQSGYGYTF. The CDR3 DNA follows: TGCAGTGCTAAACAGAGCGGCTATGGCTACACCTTC.

This clonotype was observed a handful of times. The chain recombines TRBV7-2 with TRBJ2-3, with TRBD2 matching 8 bases. V dropped 5 bases and J dropped 2; count of bases not matched to a gene: 6. This CDR3 has 15 amino acids. Looked up from germline, CDR1 is SGHTA and CDR2 is FQGNSA. The CDR3 spells CASSGWGLDTDTQYF. CDR3 in DNA: TGTGCCAGCAGCGGGTGGGGACTAGACACAGATACGCAGTATTTT.

This chain connects TRBV5-6 to TRBJ1-5; 9 positions agree with TRBD1. From germline, CDR1 is SGHDT and CDR2 YYEEEE. Unmatched junction bases numbered 5, after V lost 2 bases and J lost 5 bases. This CDR3 is built from 15 residues. The CDR3 sequence is CASSFYTGGHQPQHF. As DNA, the CDR3 is TGTGCCAGCAGCTTCTATACAGGGGGCCATCAGCCCCAGCATTTT.

DNA for the CDR3: TGTGCCACTTGGGACTACGTCGGAGAGACCCAGTACTTC. Translated, it gives CATWDYVGETQYF. The genes are TRBV27 and TRBJ2-5, with 7 positions matching TRBD2. Trimming took 10 bases from V and 4 from J; bases not matched to a gene: 9. CDR3 length equals 13 residues. The germline V gene has CDR1 MNHEY and CDR2 SMNVEV (reference sequence).